The sequence of this TCR beta chain was determined in a study of graft-versus-host responses after intestinal transplantation. Study context: Transplants were multivisceral, liver-intestinal, or isolated intestinal. All recipients were given anti-thymocyte globulin induction, and tacrolimus and steroids were then administered for roughly three years. Broader study findings: Recipient marrow held GvH clones, some first seen in ileum or blood.

Comments on this clone: Its antigen is undetermined.

CDR3 length: 15 amino acids. Trimming removed 3 bases from V and 0 bases from J, with 9 bases in between. The germline V gene has CDR1 SQVTM and CDR2 ANQGSEA. The assay was immunoSEQ multiplex PCR, and TCRdb's table has in-frame clones only and misses some. This table has roughly 99,000 clones, about nine tenths appearing once. The TCR was taken from a human donor who was the organ donor for an intestinal transplant. The specimen comprised unstimulated CD8+ T cells sorted from spleen or lymph node cells, sampled before transplant. The chain combines TRBV29-1 with TRBJ2-6, with a possible D match to TRBD2 (6 bases). The CDR3 bases are TGCAGCGTTGACCAGGGAGGCTCTGGGGCCAACGTCCTGACTTTC. Translated, it gives CSVDQGGSGANVLTF.